The rows below give T cell receptor beta chains drawn from one sample of a study of T cell responses to AZD1222 COVID-19 vaccine. The method was immunoSEQ multiplex PCR; TCRdb's version includes in-frame clones alone and lacks a portion of them. The table lists 95,000 to 130,000 clones, roughly 90% of them singletons. Source: peripheral blood, taken on day 0 of AZD1222 vaccination. The receptors stem from an adult in good health. Each CDR3 is given with its conserved first and last residue. D genes are given only for firm matches. Expanded clones get a size class; other rows say once, few or many, or leave the size out.

>TRBV6-1|NA|TRBJ1-6|TRBD1
TGTGCCAGCAGTGAAGGGACAGGGGGTGGTTCACCCCTCCACTTT
CASSEGTGGGSPLHF
>TRBV5-1|NA|TRBJ2-2|NA
TGCGCCAGCAGCTTGTCGGCAGACACCGGGGAGCTGTTTTTT
CASSLSADTGELFF
>TRBV10-3|NA|TRBJ2-5|NA
TGTGCCATCAGTGGAGGGGCTCCGGACGTGGAGACCCAGTACTTC
CAISGGAPDVETQYF
>TRBV4-1|NA|TRBJ1-1|NA
TGCGCCAGCAGCCGTCAGGGTTTAGGCACTGAAGCTTTCTTT
CASSRQGLGTEAFF
>TRBV19|once|TRBJ2-7|NA
TGTGCCAGTAGTATTGATAGCTCCTACGAGCAGTACTTC
CASSIDSSYEQYF
>TRBV6-1|NA|TRBJ2-4|NA
TGTGCCAGCAGTGAAGGGTCAGAGGCAAACATTCAGTACTTC
CASSEGSEANIQYF
>TRBV19|NA|TRBJ1-2|TRBD1
TGTGCCAGTAGTATATCGCCGTTTCTGGACAGGGGAGTGTATGGCTACACCTTC
CASSISPFLDRGVYGYTF
>TRBV13|NA|TRBJ2-5|NA
TGTGCCAGCAGCTTAGGCCAGGCCCCTCAGGAGACCCAGTACTTC
CASSLGQAPQETQYF
>TRBV6-1|NA|TRBJ1-2|NA
TGTGCCAGCACCCGACGAACCGTGCCATGGGGCTACACCTTC
CASTRRTVPWGYTF
>TRBV7-2|NA|TRBJ2-3|NA
TGTGCCAGCAGCTTAATGCTGGGGGGAACAGATACGCAGTATTTT
CASSLMLGGTDTQYF
>TRBV6-4|few|TRBJ2-2|TRBD2
TGTGCCAGCAGTCTGACTAGCGGGAGTGGATCCGGGGAGCTGTTTTTT
CASSLTSGSGSGELFF
>TRBV28|NA|TRBJ1-5|NA
TGTGCCAGCAGTTTTACCCCGGGGCACGATCAGCCCCAGCATTTT
CASSFTPGHDQPQHF
>TRBV13|NA|TRBJ2-7|NA
TGTGCCAGCACCTACGACAGATCCTACGAGCAGTACTTC
CASTYDRSYEQYF
>TRBV12-3/TRBV12-4|NA|TRBJ2-7|NA
TGTGCCAGCAGACGTACCTCTGAGTCTCGGCAGTACTTC
CASRRTSESRQYF
>TRBV3-1/TRBV3-2|NA|TRBJ2-3|NA
TGTGCCAGCAGCTTGAAGGGCAGCACAGATACGCAGTATTTT
CASSLKGSTDTQYF
>TRBV30|NA|TRBJ1-3|TRBD1
TGTGCCGGGGACAGGGGCCCAGCTGGAAACACCATATATTTT
CAGDRGPAGNTIYF
>TRBV3-1/TRBV3-2|once|TRBJ2-7|NA
TGTGCCAGCAGCCAAGCTCACCACTCCTACGAGCAGTACTTC
CASSQAHHSYEQYF
>TRBV5-1|NA|TRBJ2-3|NA
TGCGCCAGCAGCTCGACGGGACATAGCACAGATACGCAGTATTTT
CASSSTGHSTDTQYF
>TRBV19|NA|TRBJ1-3|NA
TGTGCCAGTAGTGTGACGGTCTCTGGAAACACCATATATTTT
CASSVTVSGNTIYF
>TRBV6-1|NA|TRBJ1-5|NA
TGTGCCAGCAGTGAAAGAAGACGTTATAGCAATCAGCCCCAGCATTTT
CASSERRRYSNQPQHF
>TRBV30|NA|TRBJ2-7|NA
TGTGCCTGGAGTGTCCCAGGGCTTGGGTCCTACGAGCAGTACTTC
CAWSVPGLGSYEQYF
>TRBV5-8|NA|TRBJ2-3|TRBD2
TGTGCCAGCAGCTTTCCCGTCGGGGGGGTTACAGATACGCAGTATTTT
CASSFPVGGVTDTQYF
>TRBV9|NA|TRBJ2-3|TRBD2
TGTGCCAGCAGCGTAGGGACTAGCGGGAGTGAAGATACGCAGTATTTT
CASSVGTSGSEDTQYF
>TRBV7-9|NA|TRBJ2-7|TRBD1
TGTGCCAGCAGCTCTACCACCTCCGACAGGGGGCGAATAGGGGAGCAGTACTTC
CASSSTTSDRGRIGEQYF
>TRBV5-6|NA|TRBJ1-2|NA
TGTGCCAGCAGCTTTGAACAGTACTATGGCTACACCTTC
CASSFEQYYGYTF
>TRBV3-1/TRBV3-2|once|TRBJ1-6|NA
TGTGCCAGCAGCCAAGATCGGGTCAGCAATTCACCCCTCCACTTT
CASSQDRVSNSPLHF
>TRBV5-6|NA|TRBJ1-3|NA
TGTGCCAGCAGCTTGGTGGAGGCTAGCTCTGGAAACACCATATATTTT
CASSLVEASSGNTIYF
>TRBV10-2|NA|TRBJ1-2|NA
TGCGCCAGCAGTGAAGTGGGGGAGGTCAACTATGGCTACACCTTC
CASSEVGEVNYGYTF